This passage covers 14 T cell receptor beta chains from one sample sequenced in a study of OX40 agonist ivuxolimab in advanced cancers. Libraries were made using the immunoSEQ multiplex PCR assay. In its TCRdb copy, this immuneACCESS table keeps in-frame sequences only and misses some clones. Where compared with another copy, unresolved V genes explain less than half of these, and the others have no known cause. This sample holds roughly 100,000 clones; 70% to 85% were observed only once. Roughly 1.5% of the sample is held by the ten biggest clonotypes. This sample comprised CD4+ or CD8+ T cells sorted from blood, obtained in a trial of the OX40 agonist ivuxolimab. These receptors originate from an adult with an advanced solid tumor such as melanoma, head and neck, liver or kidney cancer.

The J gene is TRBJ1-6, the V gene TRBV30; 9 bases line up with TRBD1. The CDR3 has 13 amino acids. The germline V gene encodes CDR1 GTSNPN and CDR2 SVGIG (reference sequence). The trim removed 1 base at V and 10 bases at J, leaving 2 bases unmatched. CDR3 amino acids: CAWSGGQGSPLHF. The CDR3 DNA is TGTGCCTGGAGTGGGGGACAGGGCTCACCCCTCCACTTT.

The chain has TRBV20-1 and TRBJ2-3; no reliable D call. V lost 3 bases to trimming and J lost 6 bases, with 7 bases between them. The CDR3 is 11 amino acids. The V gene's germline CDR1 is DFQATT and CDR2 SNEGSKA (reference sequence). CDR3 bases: TGCAGTGCTAGCATAGACGATACGCAGTATTTT. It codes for CSASIDDTQYF.

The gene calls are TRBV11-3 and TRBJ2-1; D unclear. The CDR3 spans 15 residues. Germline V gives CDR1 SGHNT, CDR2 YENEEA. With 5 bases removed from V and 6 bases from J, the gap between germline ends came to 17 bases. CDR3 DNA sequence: TGTGCCAGCAGCCTCAAACCAGCAGGCGGCAATGAGCAGTTCTTC. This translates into CASSLKPAGGNEQFF. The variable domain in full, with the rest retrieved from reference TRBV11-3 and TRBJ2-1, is EAGVVQSPRYKIIEKKQPVAFWCNPISGHNTLYWYLQNLGQGPELLIRYENEEAVDDSQLPKDRFSAERLKGVDSTLKIQPAELGDSAVYLCASSLKPAGGNEQFFGPGTRLTVL.

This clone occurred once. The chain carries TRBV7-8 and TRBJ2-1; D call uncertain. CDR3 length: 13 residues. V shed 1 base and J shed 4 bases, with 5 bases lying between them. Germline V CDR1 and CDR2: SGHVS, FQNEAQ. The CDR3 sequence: CASSLGLYNEQFF. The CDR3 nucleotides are TGTGCCAGCAGCTTAGGACTGTACAATGAGCAGTTCTTC.

In DNA, the CDR3 is TGCGCCAGCTCATTATGGGGTTCGAACATTCAGTACTTC. This codes for CASSLWGSNIQYF. The V and J genes are TRBV5-1 and TRBJ2-4; no clear D. Trimming shortened V by 7 bases and J by 7 bases, and 15 bases separated the two germline ends. In germline, CDR1 is SGHRS, CDR2 YFSETQ. The CDR3 contains 13 residues.

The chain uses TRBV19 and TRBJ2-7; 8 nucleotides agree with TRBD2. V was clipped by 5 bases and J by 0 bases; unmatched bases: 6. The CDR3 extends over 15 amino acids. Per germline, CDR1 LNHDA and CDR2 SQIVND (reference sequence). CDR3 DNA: TGTGCCAGTAGTTCTTCAGGGACTAGCTCCTACGAGCAGTACTTC. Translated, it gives CASSSSGTSSYEQYF.

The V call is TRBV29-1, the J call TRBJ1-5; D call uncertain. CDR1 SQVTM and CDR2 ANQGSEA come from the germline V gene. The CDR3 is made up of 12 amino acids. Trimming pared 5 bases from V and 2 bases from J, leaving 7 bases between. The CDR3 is CSVRTGNQPQHF. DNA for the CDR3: TGCAGCGTTAGGACCGGCAATCAGCCCCAGCATTTT.

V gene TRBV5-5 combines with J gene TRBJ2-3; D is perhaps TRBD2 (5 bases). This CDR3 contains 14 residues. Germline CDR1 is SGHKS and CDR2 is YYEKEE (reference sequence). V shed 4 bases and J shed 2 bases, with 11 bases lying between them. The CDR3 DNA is TGTGCCAGCAGCCGAGAACTAGACACAGATACGCAGTATTTT. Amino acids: CASSRELDTDTQYF.

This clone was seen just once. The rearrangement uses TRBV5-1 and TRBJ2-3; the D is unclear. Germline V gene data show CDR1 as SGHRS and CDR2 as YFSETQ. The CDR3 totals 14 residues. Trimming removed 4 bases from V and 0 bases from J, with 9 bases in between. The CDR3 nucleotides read TGCGCCAGCAGCCACTCCCATAGCACAGATACGCAGTATTTT. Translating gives CASSHSHSTDTQYF.

As DNA, the CDR3 is TGTGCCAGTAGTATTCGGAGGGGGTCCCTTTGGTCCCAGCATTTT. This gives the protein CASSIRRGSLWSQHF. This rearrangement joins TRBV19 to TRBJ1-5; possible D gene TRBD1, 6 bases. This CDR3 is built from 15 residues. From germline, CDR1 is LNHDA and CDR2 SQIVND (reference sequence). V lost 3 bases and J lost 11, with 20 bases in between.

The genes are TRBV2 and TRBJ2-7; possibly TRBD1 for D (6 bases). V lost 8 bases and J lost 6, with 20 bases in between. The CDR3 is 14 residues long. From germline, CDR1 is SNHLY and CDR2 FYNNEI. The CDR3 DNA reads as TGTGCCAGCTCTAGGGGGTTTCCGGCACGCGAGCAGTACTTC. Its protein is CASSRGFPAREQYF.

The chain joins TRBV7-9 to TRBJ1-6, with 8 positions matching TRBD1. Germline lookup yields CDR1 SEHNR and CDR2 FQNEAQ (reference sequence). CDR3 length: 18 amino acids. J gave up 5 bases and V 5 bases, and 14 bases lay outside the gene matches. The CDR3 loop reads CASSAGTGPTTHNSPLHF. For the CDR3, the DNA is TGTGCCAGCAGCGCAGGGACAGGCCCCACTACTCATAATTCACCCCTCCACTTT.

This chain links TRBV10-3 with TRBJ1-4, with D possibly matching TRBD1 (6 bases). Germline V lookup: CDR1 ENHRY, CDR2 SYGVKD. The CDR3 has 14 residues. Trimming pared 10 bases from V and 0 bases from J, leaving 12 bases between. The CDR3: CASAEGATNEKLFF. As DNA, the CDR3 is TGTGCCAGCGCGGAGGGGGCAACTAATGAAAAACTGTTTTTT.

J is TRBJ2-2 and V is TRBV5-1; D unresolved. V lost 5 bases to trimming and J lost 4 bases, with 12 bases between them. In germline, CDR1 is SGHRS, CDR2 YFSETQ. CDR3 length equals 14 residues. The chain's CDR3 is CASRPTSTTGELFF. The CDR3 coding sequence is TGCGCCAGCAGACCTACTTCCACCACCGGGGAGCTGTTTTTT.